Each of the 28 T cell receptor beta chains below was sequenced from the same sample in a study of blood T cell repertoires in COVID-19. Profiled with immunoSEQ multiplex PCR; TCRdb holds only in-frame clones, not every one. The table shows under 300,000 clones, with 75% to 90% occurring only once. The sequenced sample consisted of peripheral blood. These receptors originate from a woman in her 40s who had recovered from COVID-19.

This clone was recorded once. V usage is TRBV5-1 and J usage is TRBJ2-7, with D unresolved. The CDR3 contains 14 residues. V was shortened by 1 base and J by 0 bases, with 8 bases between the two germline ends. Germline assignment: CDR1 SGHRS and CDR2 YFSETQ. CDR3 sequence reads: CASSLTDSSYEQYF. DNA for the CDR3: TGCGCCAGCAGCTTGACCGACTCCTCCTACGAGCAGTACTTC.

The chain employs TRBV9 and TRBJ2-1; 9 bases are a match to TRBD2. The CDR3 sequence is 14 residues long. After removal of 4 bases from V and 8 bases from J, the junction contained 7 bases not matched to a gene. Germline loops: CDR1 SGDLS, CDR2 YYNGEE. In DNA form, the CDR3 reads TGTGCCAGCAGCCGGACTAGCGAGGGACATGAGCAGTTCTTC. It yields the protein CASSRTSEGHEQFF.

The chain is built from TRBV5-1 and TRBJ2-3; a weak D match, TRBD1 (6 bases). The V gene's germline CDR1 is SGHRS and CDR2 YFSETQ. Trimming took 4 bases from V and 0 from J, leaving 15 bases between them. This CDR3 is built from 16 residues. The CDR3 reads CASSKPGTISTDTQYF. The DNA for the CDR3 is TGCGCCAGCAGCAAACCCGGGACAATTAGCACAGATACGCAGTATTTT. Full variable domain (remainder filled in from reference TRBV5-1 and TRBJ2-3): KAGVTQTPRYLIKTRGQQVTLSCSPISGHRSVSWYQQTPGQGLQFLFEYFSETQRNKGNFPGRFSGRQFSNSRSEMNVSTLELGDSALYLCASSKPGTISTDTQYFGPGTRLTVL.

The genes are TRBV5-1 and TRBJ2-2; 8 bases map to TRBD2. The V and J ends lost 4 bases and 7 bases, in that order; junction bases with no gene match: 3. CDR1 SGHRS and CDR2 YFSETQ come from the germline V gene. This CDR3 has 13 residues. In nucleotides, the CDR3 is TGCGCCAGCAGCACGGGAGGGGACGGGGAGCTGTTTTTT. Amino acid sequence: CASSTGGDGELFF.

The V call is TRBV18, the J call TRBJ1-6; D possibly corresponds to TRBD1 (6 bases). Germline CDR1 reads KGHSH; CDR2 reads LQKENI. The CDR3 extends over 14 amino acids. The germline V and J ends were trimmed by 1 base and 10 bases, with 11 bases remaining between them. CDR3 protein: CASSPQNRDSPLHF. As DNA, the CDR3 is TGTGCCAGCTCACCACAAAACAGGGACTCACCCCTCCACTTT.

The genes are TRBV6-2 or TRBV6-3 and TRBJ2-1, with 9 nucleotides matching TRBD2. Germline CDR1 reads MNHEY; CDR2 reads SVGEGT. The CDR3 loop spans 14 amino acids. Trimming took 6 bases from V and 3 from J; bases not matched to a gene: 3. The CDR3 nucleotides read TGTGCCAGCAGCGGACTAGCGTTCTACAATGAGCAGTTCTTC. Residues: CASSGLAFYNEQFF.

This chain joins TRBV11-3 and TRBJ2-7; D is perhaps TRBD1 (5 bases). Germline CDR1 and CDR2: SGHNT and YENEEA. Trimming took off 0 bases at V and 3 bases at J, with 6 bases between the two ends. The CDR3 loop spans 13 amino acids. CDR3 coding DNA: TGTGCCAGCAGCTTAGATCAGGGCTACGAGCAGTACTTC. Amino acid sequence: CASSLDQGYEQYF.

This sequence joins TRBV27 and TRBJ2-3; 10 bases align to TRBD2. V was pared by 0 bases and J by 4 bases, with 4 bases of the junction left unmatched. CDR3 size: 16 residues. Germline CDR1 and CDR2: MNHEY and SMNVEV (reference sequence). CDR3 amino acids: CASSLSPGTSADTQYF. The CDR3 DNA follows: TGTGCCAGCAGTTTATCGCCCGGGACTAGCGCAGATACGCAGTATTTT.

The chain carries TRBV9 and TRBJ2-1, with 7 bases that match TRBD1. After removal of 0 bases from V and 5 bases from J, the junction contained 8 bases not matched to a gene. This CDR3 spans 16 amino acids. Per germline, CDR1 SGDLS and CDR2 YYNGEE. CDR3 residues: CASSVGSTGMNNEQFF. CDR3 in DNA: TGTGCCAGCAGCGTAGGATCGACAGGGATGAACAATGAGCAGTTCTTC.

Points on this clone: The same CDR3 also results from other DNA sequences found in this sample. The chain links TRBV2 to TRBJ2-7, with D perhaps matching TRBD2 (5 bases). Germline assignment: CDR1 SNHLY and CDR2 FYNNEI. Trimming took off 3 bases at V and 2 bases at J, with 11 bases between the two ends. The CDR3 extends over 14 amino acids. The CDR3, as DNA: TGTGCCAGCAGTGATGGAACGGGGACCTACGAGCAGTACTTC. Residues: CASSDGTGTYEQYF.

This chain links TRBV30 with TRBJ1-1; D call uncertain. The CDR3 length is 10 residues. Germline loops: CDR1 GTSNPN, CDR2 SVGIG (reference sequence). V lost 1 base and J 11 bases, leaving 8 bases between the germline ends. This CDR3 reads CAWSGRGAFF. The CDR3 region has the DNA TGTGCCTGGAGTGGGAGAGGCGCTTTCTTT.

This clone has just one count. In DNA, the CDR3 is TGTGCTAGTGGTTTGCCCCTGGGACTAGCGGGAGCCCTGCCCAATGAGCAGTTCTTC. Residues: CASGLPLGLAGALPNEQFF. The genes are TRBV12-5 and TRBJ2-1; 14 nucleotides line up with TRBD2. This CDR3 region has 19 residues. Germline CDR1 reads LGHNT; CDR2 reads FRNRAP. Unmatched junction bases numbered 12, after V lost 2 bases and J lost 6 bases.

The CDR3 reads CASSSQGAGYGYTF. The CDR3, as DNA: TGTGCCAGCAGCTCCCAGGGGGCTGGCTATGGCTACACCTTC. The V and J genes are TRBV7-9 and TRBJ1-2; 8 nucleotides align to TRBD1. Germline V gives CDR1 SEHNR, CDR2 FQNEAQ (reference sequence). The CDR3 covers 14 residues. V lost 4 bases, J lost 4 bases, and 5 bases stayed unmatched.

CDR3 region: CAWSGEQGGGGQPQHF. The CDR3 bases are TGTGCCTGGAGTGGAGAACAGGGCGGAGGAGGTCAGCCCCAGCATTTT. The chain couples TRBV30 to TRBJ1-5, with a possible D match to TRBD1 (6 bases). Germline-derived CDR1 and CDR2 are GTSNPN and SVGIG (reference sequence). CDR3 length: 16 amino acids. Trimming took off 1 base at V and 6 bases at J, with 19 bases between the two ends.

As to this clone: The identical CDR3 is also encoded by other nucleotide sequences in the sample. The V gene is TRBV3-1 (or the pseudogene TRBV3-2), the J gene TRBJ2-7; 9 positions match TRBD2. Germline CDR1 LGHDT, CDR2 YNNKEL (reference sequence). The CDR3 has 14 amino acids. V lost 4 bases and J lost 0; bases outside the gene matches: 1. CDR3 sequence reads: CASSPTSGSYEQYF. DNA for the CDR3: TGTGCCAGCAGCCCGACTAGCGGCTCCTACGAGCAGTACTTC.

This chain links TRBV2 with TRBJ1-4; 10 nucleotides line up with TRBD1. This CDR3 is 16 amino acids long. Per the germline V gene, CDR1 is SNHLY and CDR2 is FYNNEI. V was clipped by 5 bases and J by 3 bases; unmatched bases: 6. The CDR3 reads CASSSSGTGANEKLFF. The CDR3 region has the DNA TGTGCCAGCAGTTCCTCCGGGACAGGGGCTAATGAAAAACTGTTTTTT.

This CDR3 is CASSHSTGTYEQYF. In DNA, the CDR3 is TGTGCCAGCAGCCACTCGACAGGGACCTACGAGCAGTACTTC. The rearrangement links TRBV7-2 to TRBJ2-7, with TRBD1 identical over 7 bases. CDR3 size: 14 residues. Losses at the gene ends were 5 bases for V and 2 bases for J; bases not matched to a gene: 6. Germline V gene data show CDR1 as SGHTA and CDR2 as FQGNSA. Combining the CDR3 with reference TRBV7-2 and TRBJ2-7 gives the whole variable domain GAGVSQSPSNKVTEKGKDVELRCDPISGHTALYWYRQSLGQGLEFLIYFQGNSAPDKSGLPSDRFSAERTGGSVSTLTIQRTQQEDSAVYLCASSHSTGTYEQYFGPGTRLTVT.

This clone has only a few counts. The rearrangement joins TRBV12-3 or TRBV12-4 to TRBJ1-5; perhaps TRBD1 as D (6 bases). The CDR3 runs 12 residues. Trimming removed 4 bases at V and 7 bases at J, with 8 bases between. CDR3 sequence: CASSYRAQPQHF. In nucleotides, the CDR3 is TGTGCCAGCAGTTACAGGGCCCAGCCCCAGCATTTT.

The CDR3 coding sequence is TGTGCCAGCAGCGTCAGGGTGGAACAGCCCCAGCATTTT. It codes for CASSVRVEQPQHF. This chain connects TRBV27 to TRBJ1-5, with D maybe TRBD1 (5 bases). The CDR3 length is 13 residues. Trimming left V 6 bases short and J 7 bases short, with 13 bases between. Germline values: CDR1 MNHEY, CDR2 SMNVEV (reference sequence).

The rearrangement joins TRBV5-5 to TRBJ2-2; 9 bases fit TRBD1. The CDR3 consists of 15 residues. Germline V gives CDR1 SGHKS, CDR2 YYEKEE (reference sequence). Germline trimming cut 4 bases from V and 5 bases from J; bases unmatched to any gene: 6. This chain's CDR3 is CASSLTGGETGELFF. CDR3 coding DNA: TGTGCCAGCAGCCTTACAGGGGGCGAAACCGGGGAGCTGTTTTTT.

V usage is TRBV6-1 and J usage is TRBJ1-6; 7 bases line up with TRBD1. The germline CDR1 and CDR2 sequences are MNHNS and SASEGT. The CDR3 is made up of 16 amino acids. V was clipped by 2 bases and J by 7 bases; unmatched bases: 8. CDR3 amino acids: CASSEQGQGGNSPLHF. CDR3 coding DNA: TGTGCCAGCAGTGAACAAGGGCAGGGGGGAAATTCACCCCTCCACTTT.

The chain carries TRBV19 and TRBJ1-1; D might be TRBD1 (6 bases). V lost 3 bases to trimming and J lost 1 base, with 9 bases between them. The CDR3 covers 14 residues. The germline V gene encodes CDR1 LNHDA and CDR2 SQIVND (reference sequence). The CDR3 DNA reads TGTGCCAGTAGTATTCAGGGGCGGAACACTGAAGCTTTCTTT. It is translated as CASSIQGRNTEAFF.

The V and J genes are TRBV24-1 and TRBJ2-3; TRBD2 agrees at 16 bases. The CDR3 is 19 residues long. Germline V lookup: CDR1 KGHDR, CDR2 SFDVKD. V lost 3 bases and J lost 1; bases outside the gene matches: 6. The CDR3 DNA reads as TGTGCCACCAGTGATCCCGGGACTAGCGGGAGGGAGGGCACAGATACGCAGTATTTT. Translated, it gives CATSDPGTSGREGTDTQYF.

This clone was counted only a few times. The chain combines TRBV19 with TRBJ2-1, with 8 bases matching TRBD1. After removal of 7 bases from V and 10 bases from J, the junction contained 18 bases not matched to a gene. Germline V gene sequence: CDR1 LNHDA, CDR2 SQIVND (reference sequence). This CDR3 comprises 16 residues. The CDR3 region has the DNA TGTGCCAGTACCCGAGAGGGGACAGGAGTGGTGGCGGAGCAGTTCTTC. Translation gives CASTREGTGVVAEQFF.

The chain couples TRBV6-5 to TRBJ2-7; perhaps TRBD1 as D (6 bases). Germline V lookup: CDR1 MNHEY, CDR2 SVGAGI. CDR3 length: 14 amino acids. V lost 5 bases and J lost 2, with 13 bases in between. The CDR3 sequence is CASSLAGEPYEQYF. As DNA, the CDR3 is TGTGCCAGCAGTCTAGCAGGGGAACCCTACGAGCAGTACTTC.

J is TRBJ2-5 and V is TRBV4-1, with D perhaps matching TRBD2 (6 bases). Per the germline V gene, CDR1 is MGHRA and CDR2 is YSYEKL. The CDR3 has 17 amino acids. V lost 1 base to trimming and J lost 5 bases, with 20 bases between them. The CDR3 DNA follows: TGCGCCAGCAGCCAAGGACCCGGGACTTTCTGGGAGGAGACCCAGTACTTC. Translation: CASSQGPGTFWEETQYF.

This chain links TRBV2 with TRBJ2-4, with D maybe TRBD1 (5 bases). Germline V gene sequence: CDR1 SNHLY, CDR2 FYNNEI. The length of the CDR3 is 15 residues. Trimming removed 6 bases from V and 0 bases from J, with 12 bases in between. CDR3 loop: CASSWGGVAKNIQYF. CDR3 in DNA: TGTGCCAGCAGCTGGGGCGGTGTAGCCAAAAACATTCAGTACTTC.

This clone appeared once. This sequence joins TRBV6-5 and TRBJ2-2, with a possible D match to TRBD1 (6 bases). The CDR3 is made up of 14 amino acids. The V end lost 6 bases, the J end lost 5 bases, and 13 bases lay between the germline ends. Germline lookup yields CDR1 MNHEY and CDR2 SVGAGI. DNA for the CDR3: TGTGCCAGCAGGATGACAGGATTAACCGGGGAGCTGTTTTTT. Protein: CASRMTGLTGELFF.